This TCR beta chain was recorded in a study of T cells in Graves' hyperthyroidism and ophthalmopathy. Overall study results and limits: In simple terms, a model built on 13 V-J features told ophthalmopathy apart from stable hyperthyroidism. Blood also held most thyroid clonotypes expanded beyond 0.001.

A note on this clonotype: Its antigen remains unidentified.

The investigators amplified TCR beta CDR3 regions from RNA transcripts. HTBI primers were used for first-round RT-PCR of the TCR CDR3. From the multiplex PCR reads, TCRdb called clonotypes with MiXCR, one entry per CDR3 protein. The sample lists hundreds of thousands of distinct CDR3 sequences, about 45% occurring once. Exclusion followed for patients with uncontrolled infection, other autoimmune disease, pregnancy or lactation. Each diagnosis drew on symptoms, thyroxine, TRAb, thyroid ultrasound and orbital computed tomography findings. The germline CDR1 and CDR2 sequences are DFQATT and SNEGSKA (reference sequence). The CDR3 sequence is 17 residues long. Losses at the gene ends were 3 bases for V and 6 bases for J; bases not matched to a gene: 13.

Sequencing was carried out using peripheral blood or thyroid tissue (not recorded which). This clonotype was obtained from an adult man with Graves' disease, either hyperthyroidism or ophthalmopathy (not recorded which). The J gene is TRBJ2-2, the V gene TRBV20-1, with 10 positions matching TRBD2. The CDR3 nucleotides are TGCAGTGCTAGCCCTCTCCAGCGGGGGGGCGCGGCCGGGGAGCTGTTTTTT. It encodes CSASPLQRGGAAGELFF.